This T cell receptor beta chain was obtained from a study of glioma-infiltrating T cells after dendritic cell vaccination. Whole-study results and caveats: Estimated pretreatment TIL content predicted outcome after dendritic cell vaccination.

Details on this clone: Its target is unknown.

The immunoSEQ assay amplified TCRB CDR3 from up to roughly 2 ug DNA. TCRdb keeps only in-frame clones here, not all; method: immunoSEQ multiplex PCR. The sample holds fewer than 70,000 clones, over 65% seen once. CDR1 and CDR2 (germline): MGHRA, YSYEKL. CDR3 length equals 15 residues. After removal of 2 bases from V and 6 bases from J, the junction contained 8 bases not matched to a gene. Regarding time point: after dendritic cell vaccination, including at tumor progression/relapse. The chain is built from TRBV4-1 and TRBJ2-7, with 9 bases aligning to TRBD1. Here the sequenced sample was blood, taken after dendritic cell vaccination. The source of this sequence is a human donor with glioblastoma. CDR3 nucleotide sequence: TGCGCCAGCAGCCAACCCCTGGACAGGGGAGGCGAGCAGTACTTC. Translating it yields CASSQPLDRGGEQYF.